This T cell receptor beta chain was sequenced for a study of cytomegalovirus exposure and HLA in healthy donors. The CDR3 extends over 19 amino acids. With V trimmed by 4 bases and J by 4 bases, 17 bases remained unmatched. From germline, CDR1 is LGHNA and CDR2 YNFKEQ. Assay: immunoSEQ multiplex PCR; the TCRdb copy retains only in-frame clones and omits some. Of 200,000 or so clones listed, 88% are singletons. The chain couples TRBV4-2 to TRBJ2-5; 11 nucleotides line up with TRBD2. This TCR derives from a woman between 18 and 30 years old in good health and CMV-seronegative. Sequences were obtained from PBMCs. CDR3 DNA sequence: TGTGCCAGCAGCCCTCTTAATCCGGGACTAGCGGCCGGGGGAGAGACCCAGTACTTC. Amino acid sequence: CASSPLNPGLAAGGETQYF.